This T cell receptor beta chain comes out of a study of glioma-infiltrating T cells after dendritic cell vaccination (dated by TCRdb to about 2016). Study-level background: The cohort included roughly 15 glioblastoma patients drawn from Phase I and II dendritic cell vaccination trials, of whom 9 were newly diagnosed and 6 had recurrent disease. Between about 2003 and 2013, patients were given autologous tumor lysate-pulsed dendritic cell vaccination. To make the vaccine, monocyte-derived dendritic cells were cultured for less than nine days with IL-4 and GM-CSF and then pulsed overnight with autologous tumor lysate. Each patient got three intradermal injections of the dendritic cell vaccine, spaced at biweekly intervals, in the arm below the axilla. In glioblastoma patients vaccinated with dendritic cells, deep sequencing of TCR beta CDR3 regions served to measure the amount of tumor-infiltrating lymphocytes and to compare repertoires between tumor and blood. Survival after dendritic cell vaccination was correlated with TCR sequencing metrics such as TIL content and the overlap between tumor and blood repertoires.

Worth noting for this clone: Its antigen remains undetermined. No qualities accompany the bases; no much larger clone lies one base away.

The research as a whole found: No direct relationship between TCR clonality and survival was found, suggesting that a diverse polyclonal response may matter. The cohort was small and heterogeneous, only a few patients had full blood and tumor sets, and even fewer had initial-recurrent tumor pairs. The response model built on TCR overlap across three groups was characterized as speculative, with prospective validation still needed. Higher estimated pretreatment TIL content predicted longer time to progression and overall survival after dendritic cell vaccination.

TCRB CDR3 regions were amplified from roughly 1.8 ug genomic DNA, or all available DNA if less, using the immunoSEQ assay. For multiplex PCR, 60 forward primers for TCR V beta segments and 13 reverse primers for J beta segments were used. Synthetic control templates were spiked into each sample at limiting dilution to estimate reads per starting template. The Illumina HiSeq System generated 87 bp sequencing reads. Per the original workflow: PCR and sequencing errors were removed by a nearest neighbor algorithm that merged closely related sequences. TCR overlap was measured as the percentage of unique tumor TCR beta sequences also present in the same patient's peripheral blood. TCRdb retrieved this table from immuneACCESS and kept in-frame rearrangements only. Not all clones are present; in checked studies, unresolved V genes account for under half, and no reason is known for the remainder. V and J calls and clone size are copied from that table; D and trimming were computed from the DNA. The sample yields about 50,000 clones; around 85% were counted once. The ten largest clones capture roughly 8.5% of the sample.

Per the germline V gene (reference sequence), MNHNY is the CDR1 and SVGAGI is the CDR2. The CDR3 holds 12 amino acids from the cysteine to the phenylalanine. This entry keeps only the CDR3 DNA: 36 bases, framed from base 1. Trimming leaves V shorter by 7 bases and J shorter by 7 bases, with the junction holding 4 bases beyond the gene matches. The time point tag for this specimen amounts to: after dendritic cell vaccination, including at tumor progression/relapse. Patients were selected on the basis of adequate residual fresh-frozen tumor tissue and more than two years of available survival data. Molecular status otherwise varied across the glioblastoma patients, but none of them carried an isocitrate dehydrogenase mutation. PBMC collection took place before vaccination, two weeks after the third vaccination, and at tumor progression if progression occurred. The Qiagen DNeasy Blood extraction Kit was used for extraction of genomic DNA.

The sequence came from a human donor with glioblastoma. Recombination linked TRBV6-6 to TRBJ1-5; 7 bases in the junction line up with TRBD1. The sequencing here drew on blood, taken after dendritic cell vaccination. The DNA reads as follows: TGTGCCAGCACCCGGGACAGACAGCCCCAGCATTTT. It specifies CASTRDRQPQHF.